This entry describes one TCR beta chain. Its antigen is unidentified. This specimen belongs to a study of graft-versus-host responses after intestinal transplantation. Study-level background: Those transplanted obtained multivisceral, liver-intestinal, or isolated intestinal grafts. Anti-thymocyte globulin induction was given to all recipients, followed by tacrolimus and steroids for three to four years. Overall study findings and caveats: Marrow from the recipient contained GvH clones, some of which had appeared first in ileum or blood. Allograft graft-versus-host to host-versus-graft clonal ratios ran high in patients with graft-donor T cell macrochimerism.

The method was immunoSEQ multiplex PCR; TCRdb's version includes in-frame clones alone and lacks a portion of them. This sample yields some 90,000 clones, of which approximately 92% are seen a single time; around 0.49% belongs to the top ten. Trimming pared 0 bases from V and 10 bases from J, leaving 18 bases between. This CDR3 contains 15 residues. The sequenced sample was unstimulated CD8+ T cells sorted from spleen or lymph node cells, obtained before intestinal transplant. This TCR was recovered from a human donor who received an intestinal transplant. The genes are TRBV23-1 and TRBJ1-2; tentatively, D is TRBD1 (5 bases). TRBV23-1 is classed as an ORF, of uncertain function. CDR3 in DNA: TGCGCCAGCAGTCAATCCGCAGGGAAAAAGATGGACTACACCTTC. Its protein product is CASSQSAGKKMDYTF.